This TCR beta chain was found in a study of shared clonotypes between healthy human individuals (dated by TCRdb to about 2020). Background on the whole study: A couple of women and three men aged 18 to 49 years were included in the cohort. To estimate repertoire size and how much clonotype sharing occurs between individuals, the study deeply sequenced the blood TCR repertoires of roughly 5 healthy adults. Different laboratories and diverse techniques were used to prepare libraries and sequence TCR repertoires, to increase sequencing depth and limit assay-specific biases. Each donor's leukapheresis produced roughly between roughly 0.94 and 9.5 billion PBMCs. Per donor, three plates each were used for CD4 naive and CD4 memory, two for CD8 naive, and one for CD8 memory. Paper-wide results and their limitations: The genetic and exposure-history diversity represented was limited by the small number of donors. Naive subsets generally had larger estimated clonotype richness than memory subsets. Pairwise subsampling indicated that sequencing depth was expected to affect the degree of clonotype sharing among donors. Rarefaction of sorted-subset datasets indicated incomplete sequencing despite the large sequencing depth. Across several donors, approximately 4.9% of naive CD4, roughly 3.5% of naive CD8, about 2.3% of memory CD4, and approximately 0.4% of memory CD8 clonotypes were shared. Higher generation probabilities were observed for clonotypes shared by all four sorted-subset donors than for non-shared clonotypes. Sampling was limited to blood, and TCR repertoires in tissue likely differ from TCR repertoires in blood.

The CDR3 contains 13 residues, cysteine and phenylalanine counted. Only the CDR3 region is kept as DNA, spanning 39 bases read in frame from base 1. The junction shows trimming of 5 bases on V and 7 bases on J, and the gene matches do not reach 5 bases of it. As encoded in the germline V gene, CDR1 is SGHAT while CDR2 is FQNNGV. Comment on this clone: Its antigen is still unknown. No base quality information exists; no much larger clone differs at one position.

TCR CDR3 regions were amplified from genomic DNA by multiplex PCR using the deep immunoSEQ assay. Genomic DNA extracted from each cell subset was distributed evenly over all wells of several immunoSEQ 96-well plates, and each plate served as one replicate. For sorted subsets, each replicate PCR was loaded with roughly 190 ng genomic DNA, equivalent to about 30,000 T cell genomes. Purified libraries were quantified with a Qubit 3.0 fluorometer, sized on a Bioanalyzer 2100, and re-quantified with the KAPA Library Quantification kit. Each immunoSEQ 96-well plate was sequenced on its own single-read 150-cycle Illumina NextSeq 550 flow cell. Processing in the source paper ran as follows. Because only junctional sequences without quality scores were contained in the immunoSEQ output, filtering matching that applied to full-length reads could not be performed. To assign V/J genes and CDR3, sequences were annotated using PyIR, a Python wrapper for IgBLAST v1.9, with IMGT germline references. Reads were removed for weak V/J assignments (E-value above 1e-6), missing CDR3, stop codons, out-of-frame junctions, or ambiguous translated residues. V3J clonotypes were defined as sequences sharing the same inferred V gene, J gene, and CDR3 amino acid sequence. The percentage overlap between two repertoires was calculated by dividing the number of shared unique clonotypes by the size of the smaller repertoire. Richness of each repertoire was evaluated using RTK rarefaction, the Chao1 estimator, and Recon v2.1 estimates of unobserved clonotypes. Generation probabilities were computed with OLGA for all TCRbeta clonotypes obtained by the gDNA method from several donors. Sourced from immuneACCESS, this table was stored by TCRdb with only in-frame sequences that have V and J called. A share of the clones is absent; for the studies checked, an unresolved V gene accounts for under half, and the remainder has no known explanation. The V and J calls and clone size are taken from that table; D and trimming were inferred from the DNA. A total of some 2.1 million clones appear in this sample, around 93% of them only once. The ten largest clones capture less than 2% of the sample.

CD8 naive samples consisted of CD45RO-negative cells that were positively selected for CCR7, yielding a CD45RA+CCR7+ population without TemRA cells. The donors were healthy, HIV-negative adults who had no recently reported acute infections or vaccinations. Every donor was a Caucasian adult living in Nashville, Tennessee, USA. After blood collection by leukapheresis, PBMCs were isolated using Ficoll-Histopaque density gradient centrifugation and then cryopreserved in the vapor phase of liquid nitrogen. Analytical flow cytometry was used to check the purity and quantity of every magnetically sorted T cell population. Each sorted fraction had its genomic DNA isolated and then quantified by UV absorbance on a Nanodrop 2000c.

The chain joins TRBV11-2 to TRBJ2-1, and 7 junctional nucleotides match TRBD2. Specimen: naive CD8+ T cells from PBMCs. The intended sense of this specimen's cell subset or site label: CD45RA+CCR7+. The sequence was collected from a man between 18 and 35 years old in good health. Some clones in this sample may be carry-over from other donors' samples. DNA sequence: TGTGCCAGCAGCAGGGACTACCGGAATGAGCAGTTCTTC. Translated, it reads CASSRDYRNEQFF.